This TCR beta chain was found in a study of T cell repertoires in cytomegalovirus infection. Study details: A matching HLA type, together with CMV infection, was signaled by public TCR beta signatures.

This clonotype was seen at least ten times. Its cognate antigen is unknown. One end of the junction fails to match germline, which may point to a read error. Using its own MiXCR run on the reads, TCRdb lists one record per CDR3 protein. The sample has about 490,000 distinct CDR3 sequences; about 11% are singletons. Study-wide results and limits: Ex vivo responses were dominated by HLA-C-restricted CMV-specific TCR beta clonotypes. Summed public TCR beta family frequency identified CMV carriers bearing the relevant HLA.

This CDR3 has 14 amino acids. Germline-derived CDR1 and CDR2 are DFQATT and SNEGSKA (reference sequence). The sequence derives from a human donor in good health (CMV status not recorded). Some clones in this sample may be carry-over from other donors' samples. Sample: PBMCs. The gene calls are TRBV20-1 and TRBJ1-2; tentative D call: TRBD1 (5 bases). CDR3 DNA sequence: TGCAGTCCTAGGAGACAGTTACTTAACTATGGCTACACCTTC. It yields the protein CSPRRQLLNYGYTF.